What follows describes a single T cell receptor beta chain. V lost 6 bases to trimming and J lost 2 bases, with 14 bases between them. Germline CDR1 reads SQVTM; CDR2 reads ANQGSEA. The CDR3 totals 13 residues. The data stem from a study of preoperative IRX-2 immunotherapy in early breast cancer. Only in-frame clones appear in the TCRdb table, and some are missing; sequencing was by immunoSEQ multiplex PCR. The sample holds roughly 35,000 clones, about 95% seen once. Treatment here: preoperative locoregional IRX-2 cytokine immunotherapy. Patients received preoperative, locoregional IRX-2 cytokine immunotherapy in a phase Ib study.

The sequence was obtained from a human donor with breast cancer. Sampling was done from a patient treated with IRX-2 immunotherapy. This sequence joins TRBV29-1 and TRBJ2-7; D is possibly TRBD1 (6 bases). CDR3 bases: TGCAGCGTAGAACGCGACAGGCCCTACGAGCAGTACTTC. Translating gives CSVERDRPYEQYF.